Sequencing of this T cell receptor (beta chain) was carried out in a study of cytomegalovirus exposure and HLA in healthy donors. Study details: Among some 400 genotyped donors, roughly 81% fell in the Caucasian-associated ancestry cluster.

Broader study findings: Analysis was performed later, and it showed HLA-associated TCR beta chains to be more clonally expanded than equally common others. CMV antigen specificity of a few CMV-associated chains was confirmed in vitro.

Both 60 Vbeta primers and 13 Jbeta primers went into the PCR. Produced via immunoSEQ multiplex PCR; TCRdb's table is partial and in-frame only. The table lists approximately 100,000 clones, around 80% of them singletons. Of note for this clone: Antigen: not known.

This CDR3 comprises 20 residues. Losses at the gene ends were 1 base for V and 3 bases for J; bases not matched to a gene: 18. The germline CDR1 and CDR2 sequences are SGHTS and YDEGEE. The specimen was PBMCs. The chain carries TRBV5-8 and TRBJ2-2, with 7 positions matching TRBD1. This receptor was obtained from a woman in her late teens or twenties in good health and CMV-seronegative. The CDR3 spells CASSLRPWDGGQNYTGELFF. The CDR3 DNA reads TGTGCCAGCAGCTTGCGTCCTTGGGATGGGGGACAGAACTACACCGGGGAGCTGTTTTTT.